This TCR beta chain was identified in a study of chemoradiotherapy in HPV16-positive cancers. Study as a whole: Functional T-cell assays on a couple of HPV16-positive patients' cells defined candidate HPV-specific clones and common TCR motifs.

Measured with immunoSEQ multiplex PCR; TCRdb has only the in-frame clones, and not every one. The sample lists about 15,000 clones; around 78% were seen once. This CDR3 is 17 amino acids long. Germline V lookup: CDR1 SEHNR, CDR2 FQNEAQ (reference sequence). The junction had 9 bases not matched to a gene; V was cut back by 3 bases and J by 4 bases. V and J are TRBV7-9 and TRBJ1-1; 12 positions agree with TRBD1. The clonotype originates from a human donor with HPV-associated anogenital cancer. Sampling was performed from a patient who underwent chemoradiotherapy. CDR3 nucleotides: TGTGCCAGCAGCTTCTCCGGGACAGGGGGCCCTGGCACTGAAGCTTTCTTT. Amino acids: CASSFSGTGGPGTEAFF.